What follows are 26 T cell receptor beta chains derived from one specimen sequenced in a study of cytomegalovirus exposure and HLA in healthy donors. PCR was performed using 60 Vbeta and 13 Jbeta primers. Clones were read by immunoSEQ multiplex PCR, and TCRdb kept only the in-frame ones, dropping some. The sample has 100,000 or so clones; over 75% are singletons. Sequenced sample: PBMCs. Receptor source: a man aged 18 to 30 in good health and CMV-seronegative.

The table lists this clone with a count of one. The rearrangement uses TRBV19 and TRBJ2-3; 7 bases are shared with TRBD2. V shed 9 bases and J 10 bases; nucleotides not matched to a gene: 19. Germline V CDR1 and CDR2: LNHDA, SQIVND (reference sequence). This CDR3 spans 15 amino acids. Written as DNA, the CDR3 is TGTGCCAGCAGGCTTGGACTAGGGGTCCATGGGGCGCAGTATTTT. Amino acids: CASRLGLGVHGAQYF.

The rearrangement uses TRBV27 and TRBJ1-4; 7 positions agree with TRBD1. The CDR3 contains 14 residues. With V trimmed by 4 bases and J by 7 bases, 6 bases remained unmatched. Germline CDR1 MNHEY, CDR2 SMNVEV (reference sequence). As DNA, the CDR3 is TGTGCCAGCAGTTCTTCCCGGGACAGTGAAAAACTGTTTTTT. Amino acids: CASSSSRDSEKLFF.

The chain carries TRBV9 and TRBJ1-3; no clear D. The CDR3 runs to 15 residues. V was trimmed by 3 bases and J by 0 bases, leaving 10 bases between them. Germline CDR1 reads SGDLS; CDR2 reads YYNGEE. CDR3: CASSAPPGSGNTIYF. DNA for the CDR3: TGTGCCAGCAGCGCCCCCCCGGGCTCTGGAAACACCATATATTTT.

V and J are TRBV10-3 and TRBJ1-4; D possibly corresponds to TRBD1 (5 bases). The CDR3 extends over 13 amino acids. The V gene's germline CDR1 is ENHRY and CDR2 SYGVKD. V was pared by 11 bases and J by 6 bases, with 16 bases between. CDR3 in amino acids: CACGGRKDEKLFF. DNA for the CDR3: TGTGCCTGTGGGGGGAGGAAGGATGAAAAACTGTTTTTT.

The chain couples TRBV7-3 to TRBJ1-1; TRBD1 might be the D (5 bases). The CDR3 runs 14 residues. The V gene lost 7 bases and the J gene lost 3 bases, with 15 bases spanning the gap. Germline V CDR1 and CDR2: SGHTA, FQGTGA. The CDR3 loop is CASKKRVQDTEAFF. CDR3 nucleotides: TGTGCCAGCAAGAAAAGGGTACAGGACACTGAAGCTTTCTTT.

V gene TRBV5-1 combines with J gene TRBJ2-1; TRBD2 is a possible D gene (7 bases). The CDR3 runs to 14 residues. Germline CDR1 and CDR2: SGHRS and YFSETQ. V was shortened by 4 bases and J by 6 bases, with 14 bases between the two germline ends. The CDR3 region is CASSGGAWVNEQFF. The CDR3 coding sequence is TGCGCCAGCAGCGGGGGGGCCTGGGTCAATGAGCAGTTCTTC.

The rearrangement links TRBV27 to TRBJ1-2, with 10 bases matching TRBD1. V was pared by 2 bases and J by 3 bases, with 15 bases of the junction left unmatched. Germline CDR1 is MNHEY and CDR2 is SMNVEV (reference sequence). The CDR3 loop spans 19 amino acids. The CDR3 nucleotides read TGTGCCAGCAGTTTACGTTCGGGGGGACAGGGGACCTCCTACTATGGCTACACCTTC. Its protein is CASSLRSGGQGTSYYGYTF.

This chain uses TRBV5-1 with TRBJ2-7; the D gene is possibly TRBD1 (5 bases). CDR1 is SGHRS, CDR2 YFSETQ, per germline. Trimming shortened V by 5 bases and J by 4 bases, and 22 bases separated the two germline ends. The CDR3 sequence is 16 residues long. DNA of the CDR3: TGCGCCAGCAGTTTTGGACACGCCCTTCTTGGATACGAGCAGTACTTC. Encoded protein: CASSFGHALLGYEQYF.

The chain is built from TRBV7-8 and TRBJ1-2, with D perhaps TRBD1 (5 bases). Germline CDR1 is SGHVS and CDR2 is FQNEAQ. V gave up 2 bases and J gave up 2 bases, with 15 bases separating them. The CDR3 has 16 residues. The CDR3 sequence is CASSLMSTETNYGYTF. The DNA for the CDR3 is TGTGCCAGCAGCTTAATGTCGACAGAAACAAACTATGGCTACACCTTC.

The chain links TRBV5-4 to TRBJ2-2, with 8 bases aligning to TRBD2. In germline, CDR1 is SGHNT, CDR2 YYREEE (reference sequence). V was pared by 2 bases and J by 7 bases, with 4 bases of the junction left unmatched. The CDR3 runs 14 residues. CDR3 in DNA: TGTGCCAGCAGCTTCAAAAGCGGGAGCGGGGAGCTGTTTTTT. The encoded protein is CASSFKSGSGELFF.

This clone was seen just once. V is TRBV6-4 and J is TRBJ2-3, with D hard to call. Germline lookup yields CDR1 MRHNA and CDR2 SNTAGT. Trimming pared 0 bases from V and 2 bases from J, leaving 12 bases between. This CDR3 contains 16 residues. The CDR3 DNA reads TGTGCCAGCAGTGACTCCCAGGATTCATCCACAGATACGCAGTATTTT. This codes for CASSDSQDSSTDTQYF.

This rearrangement joins TRBV19 to TRBJ1-1; weak D call: TRBD1 (6 bases). V was cut by 7 bases and J by 2 bases, with 11 bases left in between. This CDR3 has 13 amino acids. Germline CDR1 and CDR2: LNHDA and SQIVND (reference sequence). This chain's CDR3 is CASTHRANTEAFF. CDR3 DNA: TGTGCCAGTACCCACAGGGCTAACACTGAAGCTTTCTTT.

V gene TRBV13 combines with J gene TRBJ2-1; 9 bases are a match to TRBD2. This CDR3 region has 14 residues. The V segment lost 6 bases and the J segment 5 bases; nucleotides outside the gene matches: 5. Germline loops: CDR1 PRHDT, CDR2 FYEKMQ (reference sequence). The CDR3: CASRRGGTDNEQFF. The CDR3 coding sequence is TGTGCCAGCAGGCGGGGGGGAACAGACAATGAGCAGTTCTTC.

V is TRBV30 and J is TRBJ1-5; no firm D call. Germline CDR1 reads GTSNPN; CDR2 reads SVGIG (reference sequence). Trimming shortened V by 0 bases and J by 1 base, and 4 bases separated the two germline ends. The CDR3 spans 13 residues. DNA for the CDR3: TGTGCCTGGAGTGTGTCAAGCAATCAGCCCCAGCATTTT. Its translation is CAWSVSSNQPQHF.

As for this clone: Within the sample, other DNA sequences also encode this same CDR3. The rearrangement links TRBV14 to TRBJ1-6; TRBD1 is a possible D gene (5 bases). Germline V lookup: CDR1 SGHDN, CDR2 FVKESK. Between the trimmed V and J ends, which lost 4 bases and 9 bases, there was a span of 22 bases. The length of the CDR3 is 17 residues. This chain's CDR3 is CASSPALGGRLSSPLHF. CDR3 bases: TGTGCCAGCAGCCCAGCATTGGGGGGGAGGTTGAGTTCACCCCTCCACTTT.

The chain employs TRBV7-9 and TRBJ1-2, with D unresolved. CDR3 length equals 18 residues. Germline V gives CDR1 SEHNR, CDR2 FQNEAQ (reference sequence). V lost 0 bases and J 2 bases, leaving 19 bases between the germline ends. The CDR3 region has the DNA TGTGCCAGCAGCTTAGCGGCGCAGACTACCAAGATCAACTATGGCTACACCTTC. Its translation: CASSLAAQTTKINYGYTF.

In its sample, this clone was seen a few times. V and J are TRBV2 and TRBJ1-3; weak D call: TRBD1 (6 bases). The CDR3 extends over 17 amino acids. Trimming shortened V by 3 bases and J by 0 bases, and 15 bases separated the two germline ends. Germline values: CDR1 SNHLY, CDR2 FYNNEI. The CDR3 nucleotides are TGTGCCAGCAGTGATACTACGGACAGCGCCTCTGGAAACACCATATATTTT. The encoded protein is CASSDTTDSASGNTIYF.

The chain employs TRBV11-2 and TRBJ1-1; D not certain. CDR3 length: 11 amino acids. Per the germline V gene, CDR1 is SGHAT and CDR2 is FQNNGV. V gave up 4 bases and J gave up 10 bases, with 10 bases separating them. CDR3 amino acids: CASSSDWRAFF. The CDR3 DNA sequence: TGTGCCAGCAGCTCGGACTGGAGAGCTTTCTTT.

This chain uses TRBV30 with TRBJ1-1; D may be TRBD1 (6 bases). This CDR3 has 13 amino acids. The germline gives CDR1 GTSNPN, CDR2 SVGIG (reference sequence). Between the trimmed V and J ends, which lost 0 bases and 3 bases, there was a span of 8 bases. This CDR3 is CAWSVQGYTEAFF. The CDR3 bases are TGTGCCTGGAGTGTACAGGGTTACACTGAAGCTTTCTTT.

This rearrangement joins TRBV7-6 to TRBJ2-7, with 9 bases that match TRBD1. The CDR3 extends over 14 amino acids. The ends lost 4 bases at V and 3 bases at J; junction bases unmatched: 4. CDR1 and CDR2 (germline): SGHVS, FNYEAQ. The CDR3 DNA sequence: TGTGCCAGCAGCTCCGGGACAGGGCTCTACGAGCAGTACTTC. Its protein product is CASSSGTGLYEQYF.

In its sample, this clone was seen once. The CDR3 DNA reads TGTGCCAGCAGCTTATATCTGGGCGGGGGGACCCCCTACGAGCAGTACTTC. This encodes CASSLYLGGGTPYEQYF. This chain joins TRBV7-2 and TRBJ2-7; TRBD2 agrees at 8 bases. This CDR3 has 17 amino acids. Germline V gives CDR1 SGHTA, CDR2 FQGNSA. Losses at the gene ends were 2 bases for V and 2 bases for J; bases not matched to a gene: 11.

This clone was found a few times. In DNA form, the CDR3 reads TGCAGCGTTTCGGGGAACACTGAAGCTTTCTTT. It encodes CSVSGNTEAFF. This chain links TRBV29-1 with TRBJ1-1; D gene uncertain. The CDR3 is 11 residues long. CDR1 SQVTM and CDR2 ANQGSEA come from the germline V gene. Trimming shortened V by 5 bases and J by 1 base, and 5 bases separated the two germline ends.

The CDR3 nucleotides read TGTGCCAGCAGCTTGGACAGAAGCTCCTACGAGCAGTACTTC. Translated: CASSLDRSSYEQYF. The chain uses TRBV5-6 and TRBJ2-7; no definite D call. This CDR3 region has 14 residues. V was pared by 0 bases and J by 0 bases, with 7 bases between. In germline, CDR1 is SGHDT, CDR2 YYEEEE.

The V and J genes are TRBV10-2 and TRBJ1-1; a weak D match, TRBD1 (6 bases). V was pared by 6 bases and J by 3 bases, with 11 bases between. Germline lookup yields CDR1 WSHSY and CDR2 SAAADI. This CDR3 is built from 13 residues. The CDR3 region is CASSVQGDTEAFF. The DNA for the CDR3 is TGCGCCAGCAGCGTACAGGGTGACACTGAAGCTTTCTTT.

The V gene is TRBV19, the J gene TRBJ1-5; D ambiguous. The CDR3 consists of 13 residues. CDR1 is LNHDA, CDR2 SQIVND, per germline (reference sequence). V gave up 3 bases and J gave up 5 bases, with 8 bases separating them. The CDR3: CASSIREYQPQHF. The CDR3 nucleotides read TGTGCCAGTAGTATCCGGGAATATCAGCCCCAGCATTTT.

The V call is TRBV29-1, the J call TRBJ1-3; a possible D gene is TRBD1 (5 bases). The length of the CDR3 is 13 residues. Germline lookup yields CDR1 SQVTM and CDR2 ANQGSEA. V dropped 4 bases and J dropped 0 bases, with 7 bases sitting between them. The CDR3 sequence is CSVGRGSGNTIYF. The CDR3 DNA sequence: TGCAGCGTTGGAAGGGGCTCTGGAAACACCATATATTTT.